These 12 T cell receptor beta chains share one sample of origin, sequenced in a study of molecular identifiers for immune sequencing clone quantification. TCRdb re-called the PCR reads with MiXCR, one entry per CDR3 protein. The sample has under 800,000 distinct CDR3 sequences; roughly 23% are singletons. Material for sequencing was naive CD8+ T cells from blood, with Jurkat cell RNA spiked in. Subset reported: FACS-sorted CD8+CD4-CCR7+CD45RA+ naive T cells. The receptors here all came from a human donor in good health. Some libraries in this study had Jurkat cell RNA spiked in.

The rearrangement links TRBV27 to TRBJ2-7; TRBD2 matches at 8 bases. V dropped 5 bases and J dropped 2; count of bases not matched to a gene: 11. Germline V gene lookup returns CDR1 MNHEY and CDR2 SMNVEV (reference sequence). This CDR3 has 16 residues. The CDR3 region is CASSPVGVAGPYEQYF. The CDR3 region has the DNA TGTGCCAGCAGTCCCGTGGGGGTAGCGGGGCCCTACGAGCAGTACTTC.

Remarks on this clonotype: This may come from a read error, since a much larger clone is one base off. CDR3 loop: CASSSGGVAYEQYF. The CDR3 nucleotides are TGTGCCAGCAGCTCAGGAGGGGTAGCCTACGAGCAGTACTTC. The rearrangement joins TRBV7-9 to TRBJ2-7, with D tentatively TRBD2 (6 bases). CDR3 length: 14 amino acids. CDR1 is SEHNR, CDR2 FQNEAQ, per germline (reference sequence). Trimming removed 4 bases from V and 2 bases from J, with 12 bases in between. Combining the CDR3 with reference TRBV7-9 and TRBJ2-7 gives the whole variable domain DTGVSQNPRHKITKRGQNVTFRCDPISEHNRLYWYRQTLGQGPEFLTYFQNEAQLEKSRLLSDRFSAERPKGSFSTLEIQRTEQGDSAMYLCASSSGGVAYEQYFGPGTRLTVT.

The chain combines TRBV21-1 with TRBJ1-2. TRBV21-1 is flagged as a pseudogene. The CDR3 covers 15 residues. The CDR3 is CASSKYGIQSYGYTF. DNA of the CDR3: TGTGCCAGCAGCAAATATGGGATTCAGAGTTATGGCTACACCTTC.

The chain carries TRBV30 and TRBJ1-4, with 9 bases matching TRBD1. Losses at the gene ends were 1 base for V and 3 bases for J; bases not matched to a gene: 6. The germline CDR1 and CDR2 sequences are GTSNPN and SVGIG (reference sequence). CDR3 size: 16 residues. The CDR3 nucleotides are TGTGCCTGGAGTGCAGGACAGGGGCTCCCTAATGAAAAACTGTTTTTT. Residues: CAWSAGQGLPNEKLFF.

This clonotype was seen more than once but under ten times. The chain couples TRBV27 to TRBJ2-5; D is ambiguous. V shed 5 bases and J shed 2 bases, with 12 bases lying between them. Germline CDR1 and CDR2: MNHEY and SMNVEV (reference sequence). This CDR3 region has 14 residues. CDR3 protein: CASSPTTWQETQYF. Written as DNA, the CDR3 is TGTGCCAGCAGTCCAACGACGTGGCAAGAGACCCAGTACTTC.

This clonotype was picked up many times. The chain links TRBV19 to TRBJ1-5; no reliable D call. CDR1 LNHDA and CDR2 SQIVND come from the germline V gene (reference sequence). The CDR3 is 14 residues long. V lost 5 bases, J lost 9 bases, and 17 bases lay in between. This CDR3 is CASSPWALEGPQHF. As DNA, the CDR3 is TGTGCCAGTAGTCCGTGGGCTCTCGAAGGGCCCCAGCATTTT.

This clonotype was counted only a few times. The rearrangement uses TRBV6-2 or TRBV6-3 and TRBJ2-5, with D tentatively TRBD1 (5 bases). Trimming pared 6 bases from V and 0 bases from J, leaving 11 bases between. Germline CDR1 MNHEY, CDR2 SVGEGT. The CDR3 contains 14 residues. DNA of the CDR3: TGTGCCAGCAGAGGGGTCAGGAACCAAGAGACCCAGTACTTC. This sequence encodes CASRGVRNQETQYF.

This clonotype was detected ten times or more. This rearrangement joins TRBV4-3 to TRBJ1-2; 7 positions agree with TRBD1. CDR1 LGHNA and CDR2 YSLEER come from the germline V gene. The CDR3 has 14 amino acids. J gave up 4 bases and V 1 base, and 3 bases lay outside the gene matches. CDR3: CASSQAGTVYGYTF. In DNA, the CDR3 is TGCGCCAGCAGCCAAGCCGGGACAGTCTATGGCTACACCTTC.

This CDR3 is CASSSGTSFHEQFF. CDR3 nucleotide sequence: TGTGCCAGCAGTTCCGGGACTAGCTTCCATGAGCAGTTCTTC. The chain uses TRBV27 and TRBJ2-1; 9 bases are a match to TRBD2. Per the germline V gene, CDR1 is MNHEY and CDR2 is SMNVEV (reference sequence). Germline trimming cut 4 bases from V and 8 bases from J; bases unmatched to any gene: 6. This CDR3 is 14 amino acids long.

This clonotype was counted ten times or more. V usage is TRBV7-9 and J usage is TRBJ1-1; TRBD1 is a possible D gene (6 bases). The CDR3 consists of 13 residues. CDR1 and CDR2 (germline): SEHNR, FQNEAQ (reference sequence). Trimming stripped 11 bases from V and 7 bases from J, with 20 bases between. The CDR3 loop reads CAGVGSGQIEAFF. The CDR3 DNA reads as TGTGCCGGGGTGGGTAGCGGACAGATTGAAGCTTTCTTT.

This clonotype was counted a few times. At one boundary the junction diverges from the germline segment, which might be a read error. CDR3 region: CASSLAVGSEQYF. The CDR3 DNA reads TGTGCCAGCAGTTTAGCGGTGGGATCCGAGCAGTACTTC. The J gene is TRBJ2-7, the V gene TRBV7-9; weak D call: TRBD2 (6 bases). Germline loops: CDR1 SEHNR, CDR2 FQNEAQ (reference sequence). This CDR3 is 13 amino acids long. Full variable domain (missing parts from reference TRBV7-9 and TRBJ2-7): DTGVSQNPRHKITKRGQNVTFRCDPISEHNRLYWYRQTLGQGPEFLTYFQNEAQLEKSRLLSDRFSAERPKGSFSTLEIQRTEQGDSAMYLCASSLAVGSEQYFGPGTRLTVT.

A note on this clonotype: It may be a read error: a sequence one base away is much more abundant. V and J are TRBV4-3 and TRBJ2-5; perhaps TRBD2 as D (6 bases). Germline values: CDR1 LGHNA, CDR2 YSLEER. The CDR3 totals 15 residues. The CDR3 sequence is CASSQTGTGQKTQYF. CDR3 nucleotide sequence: TGCGCCAGCAGCCAAACCGGGACTGGCCAAAAGACCCAGTACTTC.